This entry describes one T cell receptor beta chain. In the authors' workflow: Estimates of nucleated cell counts were drawn from the amplification of reference gene primers. Repertoires were generated with immunoSEQ multiplex PCR, while TCRdb's copy carries only in-frame clones and drops some. Clonal size and the V and J genes are those of that table, whereas D and trimming came from the DNA. This table holds about 140,000 clones, about 80% found once. The data originate from a study of blood T cell repertoires in COVID-19. The overall study: COVID-19 samples collected from the United States, Italy and Spain covered acute and convalescent phases.

The CDR3 has 15 residues. Per germline, CDR1 SGHAT and CDR2 FQDESV (reference sequence). Trimming removed 5 bases at V and 2 bases at J, with 15 bases between. Sequences were obtained from peripheral blood. This TCR came from a human donor in a cohort sampled during active COVID-19. The rearrangement joins TRBV11-1 to TRBJ1-1, with TRBD1 as a possible D gene (5 bases). The CDR3 DNA sequence: TGTGCCAGCAGCATCCAAGCAGGGCCCAACACTGAAGCTTTCTTT. Residues: CASSIQAGPNTEAFF.